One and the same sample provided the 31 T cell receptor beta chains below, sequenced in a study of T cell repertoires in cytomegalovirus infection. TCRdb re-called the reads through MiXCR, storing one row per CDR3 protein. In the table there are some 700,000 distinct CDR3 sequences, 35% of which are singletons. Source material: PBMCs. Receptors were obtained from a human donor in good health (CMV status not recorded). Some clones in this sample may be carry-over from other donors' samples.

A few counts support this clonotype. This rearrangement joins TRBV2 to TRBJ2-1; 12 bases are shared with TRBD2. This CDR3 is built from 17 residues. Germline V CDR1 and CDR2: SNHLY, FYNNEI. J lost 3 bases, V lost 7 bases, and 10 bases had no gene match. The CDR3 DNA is TGTGCCAGCAACCCGACTAGCGGGAGCTTAAGCTACAATGAGCAGTTCTTC. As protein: CASNPTSGSLSYNEQFF.

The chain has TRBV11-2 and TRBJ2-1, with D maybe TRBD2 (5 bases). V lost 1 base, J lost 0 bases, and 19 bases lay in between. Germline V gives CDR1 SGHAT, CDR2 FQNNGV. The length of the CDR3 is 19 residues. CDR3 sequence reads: CASSLGGFGYTGSYNEQFF. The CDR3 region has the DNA TGTGCCAGCAGCTTAGGCGGGTTTGGGTATACGGGCTCCTACAATGAGCAGTTCTTC.

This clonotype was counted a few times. The CDR3 region has the DNA TGTGCCAGCAGCTTACTACAGGGGGGTACTGAAGCTTTCTTT. Translation: CASSLLQGGTEAFF. This chain links TRBV7-2 with TRBJ1-1; 8 bases agree with TRBD1. The V and J ends lost 2 bases and 5 bases, in that order; junction bases with no gene match: 4. This CDR3 spans 14 amino acids. The germline CDR1 and CDR2 sequences are SGHTA and FQGNSA.

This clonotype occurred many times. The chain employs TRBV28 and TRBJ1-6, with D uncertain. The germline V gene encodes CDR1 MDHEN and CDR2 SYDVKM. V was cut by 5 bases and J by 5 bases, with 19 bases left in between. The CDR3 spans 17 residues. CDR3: CASSPIRIQLNNSPLHF. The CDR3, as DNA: TGTGCCAGCAGTCCAATTAGAATCCAGCTGAATAATTCACCCCTCCACTTT.

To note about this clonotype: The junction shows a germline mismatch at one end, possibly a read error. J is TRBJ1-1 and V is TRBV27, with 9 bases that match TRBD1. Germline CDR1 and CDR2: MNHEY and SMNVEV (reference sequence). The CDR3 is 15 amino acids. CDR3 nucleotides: TGTGCCAGCGCCCCCGGTGGGACAGGGCACACTGCAGCTTTCTTT. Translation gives CASAPGGTGHTAAFF.

CDR3 in amino acids: CASRGGMLGYGYTF. The CDR3 region has the DNA TGTGCCAGCAGGGGGGGCATGCTGGGCTATGGCTACACCTTC. The rearrangement links TRBV12-3 or TRBV12-4 to TRBJ1-2, with D possibly being TRBD1 (6 bases). The CDR3 spans 14 residues. Trimming took off 6 bases at V and 4 bases at J, with 15 bases between the two ends.

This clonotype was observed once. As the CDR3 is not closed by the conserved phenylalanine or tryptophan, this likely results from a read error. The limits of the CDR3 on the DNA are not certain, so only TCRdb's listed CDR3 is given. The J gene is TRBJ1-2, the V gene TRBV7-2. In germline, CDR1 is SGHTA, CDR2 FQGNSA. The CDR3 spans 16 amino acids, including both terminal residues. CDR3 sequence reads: CASSLDGGGPFYGHTL.

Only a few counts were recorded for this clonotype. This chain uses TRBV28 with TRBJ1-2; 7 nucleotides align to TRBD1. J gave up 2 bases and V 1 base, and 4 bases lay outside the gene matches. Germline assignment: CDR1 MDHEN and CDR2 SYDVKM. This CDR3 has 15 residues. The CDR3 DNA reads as TGTGCCAGCAGTTTATCGGCAGGGGGGAACTATGGCTACACCTTC. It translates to CASSLSAGGNYGYTF.

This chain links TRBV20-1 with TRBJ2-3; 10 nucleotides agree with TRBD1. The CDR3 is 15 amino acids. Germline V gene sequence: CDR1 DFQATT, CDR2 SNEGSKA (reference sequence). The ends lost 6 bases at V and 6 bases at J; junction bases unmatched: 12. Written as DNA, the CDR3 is TGCAGTGCGACTACCGGGACAGGGGTCATGGATACGCAGTATTTT. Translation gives CSATTGTGVMDTQYF.

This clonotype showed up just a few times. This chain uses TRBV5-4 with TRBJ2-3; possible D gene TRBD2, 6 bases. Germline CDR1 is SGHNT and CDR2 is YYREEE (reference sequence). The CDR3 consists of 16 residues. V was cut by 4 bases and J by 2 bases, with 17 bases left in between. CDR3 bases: TGTGCCAGCAGCCTGCGGGGCGGTAGCACCACAGATACGCAGTATTTT. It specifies CASSLRGGSTTDTQYF.

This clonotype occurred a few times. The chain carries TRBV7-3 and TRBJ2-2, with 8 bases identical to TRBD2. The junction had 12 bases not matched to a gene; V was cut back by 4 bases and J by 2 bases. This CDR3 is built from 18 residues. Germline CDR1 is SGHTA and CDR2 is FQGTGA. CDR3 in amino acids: CASSSGGGALENTGELFF. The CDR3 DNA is TGTGCCAGCAGCTCCGGGGGGGGGGCACTCGAAAACACCGGGGAGCTGTTTTTT.

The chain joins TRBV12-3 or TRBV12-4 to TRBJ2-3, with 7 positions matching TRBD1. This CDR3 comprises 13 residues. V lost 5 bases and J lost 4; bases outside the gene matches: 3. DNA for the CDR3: TGTGCCAGCAGTCCCCAGGGGGCAGATACGCAGTATTTT. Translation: CASSPQGADTQYF.

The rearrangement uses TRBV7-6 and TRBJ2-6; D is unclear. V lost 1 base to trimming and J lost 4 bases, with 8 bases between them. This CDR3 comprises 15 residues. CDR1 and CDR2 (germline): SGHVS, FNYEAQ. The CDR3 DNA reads TGTGCCAGCAGCTTAGTTGCAACCGGGGCCAACGTCCTGACTTTC. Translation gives CASSLVATGANVLTF.

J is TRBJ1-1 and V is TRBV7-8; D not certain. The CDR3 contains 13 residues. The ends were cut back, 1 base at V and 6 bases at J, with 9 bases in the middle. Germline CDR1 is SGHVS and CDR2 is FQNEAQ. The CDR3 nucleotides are TGTGCCAGCAGCTTAGGTGTCACAGCTGAAGCTTTCTTT. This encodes CASSLGVTAEAFF.

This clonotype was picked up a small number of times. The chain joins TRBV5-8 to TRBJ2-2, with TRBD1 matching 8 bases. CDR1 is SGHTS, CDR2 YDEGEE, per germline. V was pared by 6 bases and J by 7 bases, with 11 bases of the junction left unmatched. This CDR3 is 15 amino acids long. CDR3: CASKYRDRSLGELFF. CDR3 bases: TGTGCCAGCAAGTACCGGGACAGGTCCCTCGGGGAGCTGTTTTTT.

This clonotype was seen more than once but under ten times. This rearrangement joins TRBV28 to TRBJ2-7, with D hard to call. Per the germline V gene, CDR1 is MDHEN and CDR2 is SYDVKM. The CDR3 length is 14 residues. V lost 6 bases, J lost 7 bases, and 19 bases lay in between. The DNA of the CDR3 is TGTGCCAGCAGCTCCCGTGGTAGGACCATGGAGCAGTACTTC. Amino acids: CASSSRGRTMEQYF.

For the CDR3, the DNA is TGTGCCAGCAGCTGGGGACAGGGGATCTCTGGAAACACCATATATTTT. Translating gives CASSWGQGISGNTIYF. This chain links TRBV5-6 with TRBJ1-3, with 10 bases identical to TRBD1. The CDR3 has 16 amino acids. The V gene's germline CDR1 is SGHDT and CDR2 YYEEEE. The V and J ends lost 3 bases and 0 bases, in that order; junction bases with no gene match: 3.

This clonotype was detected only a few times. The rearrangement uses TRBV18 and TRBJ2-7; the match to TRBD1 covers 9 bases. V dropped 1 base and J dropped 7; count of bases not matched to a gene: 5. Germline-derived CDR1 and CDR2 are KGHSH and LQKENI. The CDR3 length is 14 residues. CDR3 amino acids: CASSPQDRGGEQYF. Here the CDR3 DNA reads TGTGCCAGCTCACCACAGGACAGGGGAGGAGAGCAGTACTTC.

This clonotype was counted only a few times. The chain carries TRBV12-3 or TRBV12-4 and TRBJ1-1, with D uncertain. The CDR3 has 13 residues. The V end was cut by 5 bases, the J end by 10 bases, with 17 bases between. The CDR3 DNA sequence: TGTGCCAGCAGTCCCCGGGCCCTCCCGGCAGCTTTCTTT. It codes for CASSPRALPAAFF.

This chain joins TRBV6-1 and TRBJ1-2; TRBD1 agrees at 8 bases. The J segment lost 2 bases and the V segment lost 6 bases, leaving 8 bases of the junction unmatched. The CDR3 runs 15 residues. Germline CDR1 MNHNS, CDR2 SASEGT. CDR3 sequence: CASRKNRDRNYGYTF. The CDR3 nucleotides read TGTGCCAGCAGAAAGAACCGGGACAGGAACTATGGCTACACCTTC.

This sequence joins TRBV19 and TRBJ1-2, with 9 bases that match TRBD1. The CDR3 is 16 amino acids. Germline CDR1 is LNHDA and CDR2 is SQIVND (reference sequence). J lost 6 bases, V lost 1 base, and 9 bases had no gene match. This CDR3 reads CASSIVPSQGADGYTF. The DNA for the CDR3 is TGTGCCAGTAGTATAGTGCCCTCACAGGGGGCGGATGGCTACACCTTC.

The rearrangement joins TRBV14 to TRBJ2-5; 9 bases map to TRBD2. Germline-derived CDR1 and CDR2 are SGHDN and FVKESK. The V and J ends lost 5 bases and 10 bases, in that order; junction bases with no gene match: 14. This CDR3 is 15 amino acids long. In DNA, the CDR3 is TGTGCCAGCAGCTCCGAGCGGGGGGCCTTGGGGGACCAGTACTTC. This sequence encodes CASSSERGALGDQYF.

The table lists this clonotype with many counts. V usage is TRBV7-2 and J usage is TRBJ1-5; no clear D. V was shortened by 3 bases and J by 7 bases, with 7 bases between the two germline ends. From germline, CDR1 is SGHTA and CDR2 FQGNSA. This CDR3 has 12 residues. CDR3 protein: CASSFEGQPQHF. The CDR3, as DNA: TGTGCCAGCAGCTTCGAGGGACAGCCCCAGCATTTT.

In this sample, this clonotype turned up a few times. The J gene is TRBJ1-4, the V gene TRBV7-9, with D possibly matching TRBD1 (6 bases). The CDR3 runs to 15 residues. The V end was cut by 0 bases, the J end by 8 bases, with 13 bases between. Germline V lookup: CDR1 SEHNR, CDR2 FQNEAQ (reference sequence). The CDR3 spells CASSLAGTRPEKLFF. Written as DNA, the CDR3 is TGTGCCAGCAGCTTAGCCGGGACAAGGCCAGAAAAACTGTTTTTT.

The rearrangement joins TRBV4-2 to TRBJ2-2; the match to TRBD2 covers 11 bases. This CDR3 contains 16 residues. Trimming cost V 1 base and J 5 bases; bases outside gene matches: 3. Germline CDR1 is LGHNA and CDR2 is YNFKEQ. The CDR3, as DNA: TGTGCCAGCAGCCAAGTAGGGACTAGCGGTACCGGGGAGCTGTTTTTT. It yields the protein CASSQVGTSGTGELFF.

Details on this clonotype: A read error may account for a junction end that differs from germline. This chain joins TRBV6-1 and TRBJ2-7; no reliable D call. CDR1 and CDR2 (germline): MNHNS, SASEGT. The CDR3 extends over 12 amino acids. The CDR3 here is CDSSHSEDEQYF. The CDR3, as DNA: TGTGACAGCAGTCACAGCGAGGACGAGCAGTACTTC.

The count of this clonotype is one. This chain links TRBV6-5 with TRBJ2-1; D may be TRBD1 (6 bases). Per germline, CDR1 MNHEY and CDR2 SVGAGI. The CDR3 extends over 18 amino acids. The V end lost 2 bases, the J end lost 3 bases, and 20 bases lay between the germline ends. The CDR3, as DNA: TGTGCCAGCAGTTACCGCACGATCACAGGGCTCTTCTACAATGAGCAGTTCTTC. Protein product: CASSYRTITGLFYNEQFF.

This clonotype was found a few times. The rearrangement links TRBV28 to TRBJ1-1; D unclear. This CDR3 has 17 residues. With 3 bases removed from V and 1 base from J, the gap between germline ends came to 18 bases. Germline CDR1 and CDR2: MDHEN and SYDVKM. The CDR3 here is CASSFVQEWGGNTEAFF. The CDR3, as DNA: TGTGCCAGCAGTTTTGTTCAGGAGTGGGGAGGGAACACTGAAGCTTTCTTT.

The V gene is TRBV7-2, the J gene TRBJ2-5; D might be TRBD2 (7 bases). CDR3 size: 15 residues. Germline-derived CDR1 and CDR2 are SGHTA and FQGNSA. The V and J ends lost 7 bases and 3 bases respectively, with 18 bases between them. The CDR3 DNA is TGTGCCAGCAAGTTGGGGGCGAGCGGGGAAGAGACCCAGTACTTC. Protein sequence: CASKLGASGEETQYF.

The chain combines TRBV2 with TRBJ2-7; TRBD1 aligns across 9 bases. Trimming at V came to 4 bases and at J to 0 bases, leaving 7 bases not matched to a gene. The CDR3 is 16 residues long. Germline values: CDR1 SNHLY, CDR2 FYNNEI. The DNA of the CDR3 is TGTGCCAGCAGTGGTAGGCGGGACAGGGTCTCCTACGAGCAGTACTTC. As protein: CASSGRRDRVSYEQYF.

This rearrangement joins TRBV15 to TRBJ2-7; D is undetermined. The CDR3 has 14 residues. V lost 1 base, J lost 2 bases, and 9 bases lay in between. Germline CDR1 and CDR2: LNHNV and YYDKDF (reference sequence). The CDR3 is CATSRGQVTYEQYF. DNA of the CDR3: TGTGCCACCAGCAGAGGACAAGTAACCTACGAGCAGTACTTC.